This T cell receptor (beta chain) was captured by sequencing in a study of somatic mutations in cytotoxic T cells in rheumatoid arthritis. Notes on the study in general: No multiple-comparison adjustment was applied to the slight TRBV07 underrepresentation in rheumatoid arthritis patients. Which antigens the expanded CD8+ clones targeted was unknown. A largest CD8+ clone above 20% of CD8+ cells occurred in about an eighth of the roughly 65 patients.

TCRdb keeps only in-frame clones here, not all; method: immunoSEQ multiplex PCR. The table has fewer than 20,000 clones, more than 60% seen once; the top ten hold roughly 23%. This clone was seen a few times. Antigen specificity is unknown. The ends were cut back, 3 bases at V and 4 bases at J, with 9 bases in the middle. The CDR3 has 13 amino acids. Looked up from germline, CDR1 is SEHNR and CDR2 is FQNEAQ (reference sequence). The TCR sequence derives from a woman aged 55 to 70 in good health. The sample consisted of CD8+ T cells sorted from blood. This chain joins TRBV7-9 and TRBJ1-1; no clear D gene. The chain's CDR3 is CASSFTEGTEAFF. In nucleotides, the CDR3 is TGTGCCAGCAGCTTTACGGAGGGCACTGAAGCTTTCTTT.